This entry lists 4 T cell receptor beta chains sequenced from one sample in a study of tumor-infiltrating lymphocytes in primary liver carcinoma. RNA isolated from unsorted whole blood supplied the blood RNA, with germline DNA also extracted. From around 500 ng total RNA, TCR beta cDNA was generated with a primer in the constant region. Three-round nested multiplex PCR performed with slightly modified ARM-PCR produced the TCR beta libraries. Researchers ran the first two PCR rounds for 9 to 10 cycles each with TRBV1-TRBV30 forward primers and a C-beta reverse primer. TCRdb re-derived calls from the multiplex PCR reads in MiXCR, one entry per CDR3 protein. This table has 320,000 or so distinct CDR3 sequences, 60% to 80% appearing once. Sequencing was performed on peripheral blood. These receptors originate from a man between 40 and 49 years old with primary liver carcinoma and hepatitis B virus infection.

Details on this clonotype: One base away lies a much larger clone, so this may be a sequencing read error. V gene TRBV6-6 combines with J gene TRBJ1-5; 7 nucleotides agree with TRBD1. The germline CDR1 and CDR2 sequences are MNHNY and SVGAGI (reference sequence). The CDR3 runs to 14 residues. CDR3 nucleotides: TGTGCCGGCAGGGGGGACACTCACAATCAGCCCCAGCATTTT. It translates to CAGRGDTHNQPQHF.

The rearrangement joins TRBV29-1 to TRBJ2-1; TRBD2 matches 8 bases. The CDR3 has 14 residues. The germline V gene encodes CDR1 SQVTM and CDR2 ANQGSEA. J gave up 12 bases and V 4 bases, and 14 bases lay outside the gene matches. The CDR3 protein is CSVVERGSYDGQFF. The DNA of the CDR3 is TGCAGCGTTGTCGAGCGGGGGTCCTACGATGGGCAGTTCTTC.

Points on this clonotype: A read error may explain this, as a much larger clone is one base away. This rearrangement joins TRBV6-6 to TRBJ1-4, with unresolved D. CDR1 MNHNY and CDR2 SVGAGI come from the germline V gene (reference sequence). The CDR3 length is 14 residues. V dropped 3 bases and J dropped 6 bases, with 11 bases sitting between them. For the CDR3, the DNA is TGTGCCAGCAGTTATGCCTCGTTATATGAAAAACTGTTTTTT. This gives the protein CASSYASLYEKLFF.

The rearrangement joins TRBV10-3 to TRBJ1-1; D is undetermined. Looked up from germline, CDR1 is ENHRY and CDR2 is SYGVKD. This CDR3 region has 14 residues. V was pared by 7 bases and J by 4 bases, with 16 bases between. CDR3 amino acids: CAIMGGSISTEAFF. The CDR3 region has the DNA TGTGCCATCATGGGCGGCTCCATAAGCACTGAAGCTTTCTTT.